The 20 T cell receptor beta chains below come from one sample, sequenced in a study of shared clonotypes between healthy human individuals. Only in-frame clones appear in the TCRdb table, and some are missing; sequencing was by immunoSEQ multiplex PCR. The repertoire consists of roughly 330,000 clones, with approximately 79% occurring once and the leading ten covering about a tenth. The sample comprised memory CD4+ T cells sorted from blood. Subset specified: CD45RA-negative fraction. The origin of the receptors is a man aged 30-40 years in good health.

The chain joins TRBV19 to TRBJ2-2; TRBD1 matches 9 bases. This CDR3 contains 15 residues. The germline gives CDR1 LNHDA, CDR2 SQIVND (reference sequence). V gave up 4 bases and J gave up 5 bases; unmatched junction bases: 5. The DNA of the CDR3 is TGTGCCAGTAGTACAGGACAGGGGTGGACCGGGGAGCTGTTTTTT. Translated, it gives CASSTGQGWTGELFF. The full variable domain, its missing parts supplied by reference TRBV19 and TRBJ2-2, is DGGITQSPKYLFRKEGQNVTLSCEQNLNHDAMYWYRQDPGQGLRLIYYSQIVNDFQKGDIAEGYSVSREKKESFPLTVTSAQKNPTAFYLCASSTGQGWTGELFFGEGSRLTVL.

The CDR3 region has the DNA TGCAGCGTTCGCTGGACAGGGATGGATGGAGATACGCAGTATTTT. Amino acid sequence: CSVRWTGMDGDTQYF. This chain joins TRBV29-1 and TRBJ2-3; the match to TRBD1 covers 8 bases. Per the germline V gene, CDR1 is SQVTM and CDR2 is ANQGSEA. J lost 5 bases, V lost 5 bases, and 12 bases had no gene match. CDR3 length: 15 amino acids.

This clone was counted between two and nine times. Additional DNA sequences in this sample encode the identical CDR3. The CDR3 reads CASSQGGLAGVGTGELFF. CDR3 coding DNA: TGCGCCAGCAGCCAAGGAGGACTAGCGGGAGTAGGCACCGGGGAGCTGTTTTTT. The V gene is TRBV4-1, the J gene TRBJ2-2, with 13 bases lining up with TRBD2. Losses at the gene ends were 1 base for V and 4 bases for J; bases not matched to a gene: 6. CDR1 and CDR2 from the germline V gene are MGHRA and YSYEKL. CDR3 length equals 18 residues.

This clone has just a few counts. The J gene is TRBJ2-1, the V gene TRBV29-1; D may be TRBD1 (6 bases). Trimming removed 6 bases from V and 5 bases from J, with 20 bases in between. This CDR3 spans 15 amino acids. Looked up from germline, CDR1 is SQVTM and CDR2 is ANQGSEA. The CDR3 bases are TGCAGCGTGGTTGGACAGAGGAGGTTGAACAATGAGCAGTTCTTC. It specifies CSVVGQRRLNNEQFF.

V gene TRBV18 combines with J gene TRBJ2-3, with 8 bases matching TRBD2. The CDR3 is 17 amino acids. In germline, CDR1 is KGHSH, CDR2 LQKENI. The junction had 13 bases not matched to a gene; V was cut back by 4 bases and J by 4 bases. CDR3 DNA sequence: TGTGCCAGCTCACTACCTGGAGCGGGAGTTCTTGCAGATACGCAGTATTTT. Protein sequence: CASSLPGAGVLADTQYF. Full variable domain (rest looked up from reference TRBV18 and TRBJ2-3): NAGVMQNPRHLVRRRGQEARLRCSPMKGHSHVYWYRQLPEEGLKFMVYLQKENIIDESGMPKERFSAEFPKEGPSILRIQQVVRGDSAAYFCASSLPGAGVLADTQYFGPGTRLTVL.

This clone was seen more than once but under ten times. The chain employs TRBV19 and TRBJ2-7; D is perhaps TRBD1 (6 bases). Trimming removed 5 bases from V and 3 bases from J, with 17 bases in between. The V gene's germline CDR1 is LNHDA and CDR2 SQIVND (reference sequence). The CDR3 runs to 15 residues. CDR3 DNA: TGTGCCAGTAGTTCCTTGGGACAACTTAACTACGAGCAGTACTTC. This encodes CASSSLGQLNYEQYF.

This chain links TRBV18 with TRBJ1-2; maybe TRBD1 (5 bases). CDR1 is KGHSH and CDR2 is LQKENI in the germline V gene. This CDR3 has 14 amino acids. V lost 5 bases, J lost 7 bases, and 17 bases lay in between. The CDR3 is CASSSKPGGSGYTF. DNA of the CDR3: TGTGCCAGCTCATCTAAGCCCGGGGGGAGTGGCTACACCTTC.

V usage is TRBV27 and J usage is TRBJ2-4; D ambiguous. Germline V gene sequence: CDR1 MNHEY, CDR2 SMNVEV (reference sequence). The V end was cut by 4 bases, the J end by 6 bases, with 13 bases between. This CDR3 region has 14 residues. This CDR3 is CASSSRKTGNIQYF. In DNA form, the CDR3 reads TGTGCCAGCAGTTCCCGGAAGACCGGAAACATTCAGTACTTC.

This rearrangement joins TRBV28 to TRBJ2-1, with unresolved D. Germline V gene data show CDR1 as MDHEN and CDR2 as SYDVKM. This CDR3 spans 15 amino acids. Trimming left V 9 bases short and J 0 bases short, with 15 bases between. The CDR3 sequence: CASSVPRSSYNEQFF. The CDR3 DNA follows: TGTGCCAGTTCGGTTCCCAGAAGCTCCTACAATGAGCAGTTCTTC.

J is TRBJ1-1 and V is TRBV6-9, with TRBD1 matching 7 bases. The CDR3 extends over 14 amino acids. CDR1 is MNHGY and CDR2 is SVAAGI in the germline V gene. J lost 1 base, V lost 5 bases, and 4 bases had no gene match. CDR3 DNA sequence: TGTGCCAGCAGTCAACACAGGGGGAACACTGAAGCTTTCTTT. It encodes CASSQHRGNTEAFF.

The chain is built from TRBV5-5 and TRBJ2-1, with 8 bases aligning to TRBD2. V lost 1 base, J lost 8 bases, and 8 bases stayed unmatched. Per the germline V gene, CDR1 is SGHKS and CDR2 is YYEKEE (reference sequence). This CDR3 has 15 amino acids. CDR3 nucleotides: TGTGCCAGCAGCTTGATCACGGGAGGGGGTTATGAGCAGTTCTTC. It is translated as CASSLITGGGYEQFF.

This chain connects TRBV18 to TRBJ1-4; D gene ambiguous. The germline gives CDR1 KGHSH, CDR2 LQKENI. The CDR3 spans 16 residues. Trimming stripped 0 bases from V and 0 bases from J, with 8 bases between. The CDR3 here is CASSPPGLATNEKLFF. The CDR3 DNA reads as TGTGCCAGCTCACCACCCGGACTTGCAACTAATGAAAAACTGTTTTTT.

This sequence joins TRBV2 and TRBJ1-1; D gene uncertain. The V end was cut by 2 bases, the J end by 1 base, with 8 bases between. Germline V gene sequence: CDR1 SNHLY, CDR2 FYNNEI. The CDR3 totals 14 residues. This CDR3 reads CASSESPQNTEAFF. The CDR3 DNA follows: TGTGCCAGCAGTGAATCCCCCCAGAACACTGAAGCTTTCTTT. The full variable domain, with the rest looked up from reference TRBV2 and TRBJ1-1, is EPEVTQTPSHQVTQMGQEVILRCVPISNHLYFYWYRQILGQKVEFLVSFYNNEISEKSEIFDDQFSVERPDGSNFTLKIRSTKLEDSAMYFCASSESPQNTEAFFGQGTRLTVV.

This clone has just a few counts. The genes are TRBV5-5 and TRBJ2-1; tentatively, D is TRBD1 (5 bases). The CDR3 covers 15 residues. Germline values: CDR1 SGHKS, CDR2 YYEKEE (reference sequence). V lost 7 bases and J 6 bases, leaving 20 bases between the germline ends. The CDR3: CASESTGLMGNEQFF. CDR3 DNA: TGTGCCAGCGAATCCACAGGTCTCATGGGCAATGAGCAGTTCTTC.

The chain combines TRBV5-4 with TRBJ2-2, with a weak D call TRBD1 (6 bases). Trimming removed 7 bases from V and 7 bases from J, with 17 bases in between. CDR3 length: 14 residues. CDR1 is SGHNT, CDR2 YYREEE, per germline (reference sequence). CDR3 residues: CASGLTGRVGELFF. The CDR3 nucleotides read TGTGCCAGCGGCCTGACAGGACGCGTCGGGGAGCTGTTTTTT.

A word on this clone: The sample has other DNA sequences that encode this CDR3 too. The V gene is TRBV5-1, the J gene TRBJ1-1; possibly TRBD1 for D (6 bases). The CDR3 consists of 14 residues. The V gene's germline CDR1 is SGHRS and CDR2 YFSETQ. Trimming shortened V by 0 bases and J by 0 bases, and 6 bases separated the two germline ends. Here the CDR3 reads CASSLDRVNTEAFF. The CDR3 DNA reads TGCGCCAGCAGCTTGGACAGGGTGAACACTGAAGCTTTCTTT.

This chain connects TRBV6-5 to TRBJ1-1, with 10 bases aligning to TRBD1. Germline values: CDR1 MNHEY, CDR2 SVGAGI. V was clipped by 6 bases and J by 5 bases; unmatched bases: 6. The CDR3 sequence is 14 residues long. CDR3 sequence (DNA): TGTGCCAGCAGAGGACAGGGGGGGAGGACTGAAGCTTTCTTT. It encodes CASRGQGGRTEAFF.

This chain connects TRBV4-2 to TRBJ2-2, with D perhaps matching TRBD2 (5 bases). V lost 4 bases, J lost 0 bases, and 12 bases lay in between. CDR3 length: 16 residues. Germline CDR1 reads LGHNA; CDR2 reads YNFKEQ. DNA of the CDR3: TGTGCCAGCAGCCTCGGGAACGGCGCGAACACCGGGGAGCTGTTTTTT. Translation: CASSLGNGANTGELFF.

The chain carries TRBV2 and TRBJ1-5; D unresolved. This CDR3 has 12 amino acids. Per germline, CDR1 SNHLY and CDR2 FYNNEI. V lost 7 bases to trimming and J lost 3 bases, with 7 bases between them. In DNA form, the CDR3 reads TGTGCCAGCACGGGGAACAATCAGCCCCAGCATTTT. It codes for CASTGNNQPQHF.

J is TRBJ2-7 and V is TRBV7-3, with D maybe TRBD1 (5 bases). The V end was cut by 5 bases, the J end by 6 bases, with 14 bases between. The CDR3 extends over 13 amino acids. CDR1 SGHTA and CDR2 FQGTGA come from the germline V gene. The CDR3 sequence is CASSPGPVGEQYF. CDR3 nucleotide sequence: TGTGCCAGCAGCCCAGGGCCCGTAGGCGAGCAGTACTTC.